Described below is a single T cell receptor (beta chain) sequence and its context. The antigen is unknown. This entry comes from a study of OX40 agonist ivuxolimab in advanced cancers. Study conclusions and caveats: The study did not work out the antigen specificity of the expanded peripheral T cells. CD4+ and CD8+ T cells in blood underwent clonal expansion by week 6 at 0.1 to 3.0 mg/kg.

This CDR3 is 15 amino acids long. V was cut by 4 bases and J by 0 bases, with 14 bases left in between. From germline, CDR1 is SGDLS and CDR2 YYNGEE. The method was immunoSEQ multiplex PCR; TCRdb's version includes in-frame clones alone and lacks a portion of them. The table lists around 53,000 clones, 93% of them singletons. This TCR derives from an adult with an advanced solid tumor such as melanoma, head and neck, liver or kidney cancer. The sample consisted of CD4+ or CD8+ T cells sorted from blood, taken in a trial of the OX40 agonist ivuxolimab. This rearrangement joins TRBV9 to TRBJ2-7; D is possibly TRBD1 or TRBD2 (6 bases each). The DNA for the CDR3 is TGTGCCAGCAGCCCCAGGGGTAGCGGCTCCTACGAGCAGTACTTC. Protein sequence: CASSPRGSGSYEQYF.